Only a few counts were recorded for the clone carrying this T cell receptor (beta chain). As yet, its antigen is unknown. Other DNA sequences in the same sample also yield this CDR3. As every portion of the isolated RNA was reverse transcribed, the sequencing read expressed TCRB transcripts. Here immunoSEQ multiplex PCR was the method, and the copy in TCRdb shows in-frame clones only, minus some. The repertoire holds under 300,000 clones, with more than 11% as singletons. With 8 bases removed from V and 0 bases from J, the gap between germline ends came to 7 bases. Germline V gene lookup returns CDR1 MNHEY and CDR2 SVGAGI. The CDR3 length is 12 residues. This specimen belongs to a study of beta chain features in type 1 diabetes. General study points: The study found moderately but significantly shorter TCRB CDR3s in all four CD4+ subsets of Type 1 diabetes patients.

This sequence was found in a man aged 25-45 years with type 1 diabetes. V and J are TRBV6-5 and TRBJ1-1, with no clear D. The sample consisted of naive CD4+ T cells from blood. The CDR3 is CASSSVNTEAFF. The CDR3 bases are TGTGCCAGCTCTTCGGTGAACACTGAAGCTTTCTTT.